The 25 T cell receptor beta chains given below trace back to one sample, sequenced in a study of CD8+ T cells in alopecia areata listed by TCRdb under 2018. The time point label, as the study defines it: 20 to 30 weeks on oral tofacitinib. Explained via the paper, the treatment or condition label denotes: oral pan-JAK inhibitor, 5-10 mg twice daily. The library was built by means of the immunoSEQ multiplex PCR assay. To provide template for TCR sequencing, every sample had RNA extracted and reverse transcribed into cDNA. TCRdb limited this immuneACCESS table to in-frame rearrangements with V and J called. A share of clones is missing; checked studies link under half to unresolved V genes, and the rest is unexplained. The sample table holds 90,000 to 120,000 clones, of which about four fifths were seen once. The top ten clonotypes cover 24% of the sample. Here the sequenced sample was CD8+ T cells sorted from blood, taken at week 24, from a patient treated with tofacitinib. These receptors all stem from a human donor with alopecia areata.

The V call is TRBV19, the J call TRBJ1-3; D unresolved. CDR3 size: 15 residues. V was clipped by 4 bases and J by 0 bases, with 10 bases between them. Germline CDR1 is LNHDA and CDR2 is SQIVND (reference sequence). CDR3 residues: CASSTDGSSGNTIYF. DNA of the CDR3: TGTGCCAGTAGTACGGACGGGAGCTCTGGAAACACCATATATTTT.

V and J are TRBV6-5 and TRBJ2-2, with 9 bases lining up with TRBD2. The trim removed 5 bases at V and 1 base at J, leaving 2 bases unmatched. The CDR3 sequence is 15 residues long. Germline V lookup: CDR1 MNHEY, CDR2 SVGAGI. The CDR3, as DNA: TGTGCCAGCAGTCGGACTAGCGTGAACACCGGGGAGCTGTTTTTT. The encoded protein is CASSRTSVNTGELFF.

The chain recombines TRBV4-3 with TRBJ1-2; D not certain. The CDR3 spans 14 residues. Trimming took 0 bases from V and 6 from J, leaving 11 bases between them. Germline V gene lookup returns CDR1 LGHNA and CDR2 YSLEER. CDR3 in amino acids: CASSQDSGDNGYTF. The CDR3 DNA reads TGCGCCAGCAGCCAAGATAGTGGAGATAATGGCTACACCTTC.

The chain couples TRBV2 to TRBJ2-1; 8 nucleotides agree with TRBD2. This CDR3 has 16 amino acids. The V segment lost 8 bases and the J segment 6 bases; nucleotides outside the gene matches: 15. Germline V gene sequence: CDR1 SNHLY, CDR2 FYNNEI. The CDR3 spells CASLPTGTRVTNEQFF. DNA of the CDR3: TGTGCCAGCCTACCAACCGGGACTAGAGTAACCAATGAGCAGTTCTTC.

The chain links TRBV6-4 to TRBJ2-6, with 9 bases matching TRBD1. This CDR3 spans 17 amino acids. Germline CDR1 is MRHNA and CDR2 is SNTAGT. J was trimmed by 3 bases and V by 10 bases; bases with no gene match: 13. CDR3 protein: CATSGTGSPFGANVLTF. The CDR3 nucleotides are TGTGCCACCTCCGGGACAGGGTCCCCTTTTGGGGCCAACGTCCTGACTTTC.

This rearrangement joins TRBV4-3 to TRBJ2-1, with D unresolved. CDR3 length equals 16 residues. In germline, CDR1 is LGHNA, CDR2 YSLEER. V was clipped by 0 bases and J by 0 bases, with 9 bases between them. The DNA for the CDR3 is TGCGCCAGCAGCCAAGATGACTTGAGCTCCTACAATGAGCAGTTCTTC. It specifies CASSQDDLSSYNEQFF.

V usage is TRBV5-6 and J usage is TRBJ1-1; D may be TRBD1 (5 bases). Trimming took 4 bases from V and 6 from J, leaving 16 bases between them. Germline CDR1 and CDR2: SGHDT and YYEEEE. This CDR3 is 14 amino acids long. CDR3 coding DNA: TGTGCCAGCAGCGCCCAACAGGCTTTGTCTGAAGCTTTCTTT. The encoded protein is CASSAQQALSEAFF.

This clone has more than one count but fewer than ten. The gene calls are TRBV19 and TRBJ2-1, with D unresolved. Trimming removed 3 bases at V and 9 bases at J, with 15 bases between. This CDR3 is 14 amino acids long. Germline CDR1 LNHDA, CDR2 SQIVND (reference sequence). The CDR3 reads CASSMGLRASEQFF. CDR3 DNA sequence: TGTGCCAGTAGTATGGGTCTAAGGGCTTCTGAGCAGTTCTTC.

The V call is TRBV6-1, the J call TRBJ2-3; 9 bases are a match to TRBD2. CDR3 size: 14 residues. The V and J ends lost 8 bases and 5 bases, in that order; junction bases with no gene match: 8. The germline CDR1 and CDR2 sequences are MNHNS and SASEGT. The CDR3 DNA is TGTGCCAGCCGACCAAGTAGCGGGAGAGATACGCAGTATTTT. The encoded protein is CASRPSSGRDTQYF.

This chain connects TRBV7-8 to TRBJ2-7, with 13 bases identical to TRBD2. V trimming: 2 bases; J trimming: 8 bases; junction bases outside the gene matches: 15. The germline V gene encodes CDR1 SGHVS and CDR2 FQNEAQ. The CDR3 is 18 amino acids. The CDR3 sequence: CASSLSPELAGGLLKQYF. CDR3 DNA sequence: TGTGCCAGCAGCTTATCCCCGGAACTAGCGGGGGGGCTCTTGAAGCAGTACTTC.

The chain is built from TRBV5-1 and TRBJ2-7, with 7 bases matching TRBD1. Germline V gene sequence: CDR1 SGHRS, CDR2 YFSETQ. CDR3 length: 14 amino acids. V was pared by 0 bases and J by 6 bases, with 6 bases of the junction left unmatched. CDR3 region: CASSLGTGSGEQYF. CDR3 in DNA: TGCGCCAGCAGCTTGGGGACAGGATCCGGCGAGCAGTACTTC.

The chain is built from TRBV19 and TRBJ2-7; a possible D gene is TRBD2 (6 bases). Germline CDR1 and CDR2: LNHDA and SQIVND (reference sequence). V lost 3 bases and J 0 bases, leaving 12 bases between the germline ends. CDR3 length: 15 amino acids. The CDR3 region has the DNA TGTGCCAGTAGTATCAGCGGGCGTAGCTCCTACGAGCAGTACTTC. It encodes CASSISGRSSYEQYF.

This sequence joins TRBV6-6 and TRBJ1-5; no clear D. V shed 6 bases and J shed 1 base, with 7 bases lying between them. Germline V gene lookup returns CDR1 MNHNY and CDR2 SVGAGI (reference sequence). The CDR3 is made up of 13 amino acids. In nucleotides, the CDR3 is TGTGCCAGCAGGCCAAGGAGCAATCAGCCCCAGCATTTT. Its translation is CASRPRSNQPQHF.

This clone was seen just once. CDR3 sequence reads: CASSQGGYEQYF. The CDR3 nucleotides are TGTGCCAGCAGCCAGGGGGGATACGAGCAGTACTTC. V usage is TRBV9 and J usage is TRBJ2-7; maybe TRBD1 (7 bases). The V end lost 4 bases, the J end lost 4 bases, and 9 bases lay between the germline ends. The CDR3 extends over 12 amino acids. The V gene's germline CDR1 is SGDLS and CDR2 YYNGEE.

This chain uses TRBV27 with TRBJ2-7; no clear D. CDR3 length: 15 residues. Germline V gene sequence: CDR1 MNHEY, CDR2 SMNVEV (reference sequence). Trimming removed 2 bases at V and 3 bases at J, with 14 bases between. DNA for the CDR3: TGTGCCAGCAGTTTACGTCCACAAAGAAGCTACGAGCAGTACTTC. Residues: CASSLRPQRSYEQYF.

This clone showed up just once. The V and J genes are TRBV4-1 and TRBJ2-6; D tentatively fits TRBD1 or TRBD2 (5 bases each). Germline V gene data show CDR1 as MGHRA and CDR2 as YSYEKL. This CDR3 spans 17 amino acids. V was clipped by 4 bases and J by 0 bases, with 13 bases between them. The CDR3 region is CASSPPGRNSGANVLTF. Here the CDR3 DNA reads TGCGCCAGCAGCCCACCGGGACGCAACTCTGGGGCCAACGTCCTGACTTTC.

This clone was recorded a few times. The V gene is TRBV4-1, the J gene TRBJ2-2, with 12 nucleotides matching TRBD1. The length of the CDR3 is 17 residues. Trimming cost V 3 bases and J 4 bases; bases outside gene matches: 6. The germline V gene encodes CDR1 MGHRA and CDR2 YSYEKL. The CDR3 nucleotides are TGCGCCAGCAGCCAGGAGGGACAGGGGGCCCTCACCGGGGAGCTGTTTTTT. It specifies CASSQEGQGALTGELFF.

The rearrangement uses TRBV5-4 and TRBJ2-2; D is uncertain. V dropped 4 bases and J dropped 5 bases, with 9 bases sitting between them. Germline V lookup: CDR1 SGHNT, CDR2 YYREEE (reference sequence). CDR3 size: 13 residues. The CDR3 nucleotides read TGTGCCAGCAGCCTGATGGGGACCGGGGAGCTGTTTTTT. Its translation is CASSLMGTGELFF.

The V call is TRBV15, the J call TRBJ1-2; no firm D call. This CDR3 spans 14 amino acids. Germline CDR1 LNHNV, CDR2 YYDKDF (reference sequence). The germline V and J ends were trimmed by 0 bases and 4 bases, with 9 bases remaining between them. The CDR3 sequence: CATSRDNSFYGYTF. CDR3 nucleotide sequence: TGTGCCACCAGCAGAGATAACAGTTTCTATGGCTACACCTTC.

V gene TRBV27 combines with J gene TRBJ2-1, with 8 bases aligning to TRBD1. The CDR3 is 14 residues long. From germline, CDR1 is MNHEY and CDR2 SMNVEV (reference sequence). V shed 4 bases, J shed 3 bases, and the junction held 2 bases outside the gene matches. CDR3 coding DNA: TGTGCCAGCAGTTCGGGACAGGACTACAATGAGCAGTTCTTC. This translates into CASSSGQDYNEQFF.

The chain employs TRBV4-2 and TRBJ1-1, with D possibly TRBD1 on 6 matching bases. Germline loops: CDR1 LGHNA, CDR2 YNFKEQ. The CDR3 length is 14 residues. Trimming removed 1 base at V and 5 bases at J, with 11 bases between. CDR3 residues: CASSQAAGETEAFF. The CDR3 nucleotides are TGTGCCAGCAGCCAAGCGGCAGGGGAAACTGAAGCTTTCTTT.

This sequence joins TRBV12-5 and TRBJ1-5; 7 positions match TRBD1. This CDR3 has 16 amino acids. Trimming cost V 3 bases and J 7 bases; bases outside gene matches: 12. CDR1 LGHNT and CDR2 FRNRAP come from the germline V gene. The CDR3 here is CASGLEDRATWQPQHF. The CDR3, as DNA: TGTGCTAGTGGTTTAGAAGACAGGGCTACCTGGCAGCCCCAGCATTTT.

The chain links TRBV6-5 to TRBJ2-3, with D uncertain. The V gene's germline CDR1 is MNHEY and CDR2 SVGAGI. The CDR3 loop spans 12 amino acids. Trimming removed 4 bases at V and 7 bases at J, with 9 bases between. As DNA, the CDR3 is TGTGCCAGCAGTTCCGTGCGGAATACGCAGTATTTT. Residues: CASSSVRNTQYF.

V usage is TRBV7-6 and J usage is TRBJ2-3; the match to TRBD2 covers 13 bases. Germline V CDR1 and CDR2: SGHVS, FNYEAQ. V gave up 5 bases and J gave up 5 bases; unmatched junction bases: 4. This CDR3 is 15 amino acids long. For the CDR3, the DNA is TGTGCCAGCAGCGCACTAGCGGGGGGGAGAGATACGCAGTATTTT. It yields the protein CASSALAGGRDTQYF.

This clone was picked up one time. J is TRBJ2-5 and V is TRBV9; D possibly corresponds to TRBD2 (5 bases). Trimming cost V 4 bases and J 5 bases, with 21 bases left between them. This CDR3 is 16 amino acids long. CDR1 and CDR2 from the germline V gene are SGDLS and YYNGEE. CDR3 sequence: CASSPGGGPPQETQYF. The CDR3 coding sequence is TGTGCCAGCAGCCCCGGAGGTGGCCCACCCCAGGAGACCCAGTACTTC.